The 18 T cell receptor beta chains presented below share a single source sample, sequenced in a study of T cell changes during pregnancy in multiple sclerosis (dated by TCRdb to between 2019 and 2020). Library method: the immunoSEQ multiplex PCR assay. Here the immuneACCESS table is served through TCRdb, limited to in-frame sequences with V and J called. Missing clones are a known gap in these copies; in checked studies unresolved V genes cover under half, and the rest lacks a known reason. Across this sample there are some 14,000 clones, with approximately 95% seen only once. Approximately 2.6% of the sample comes from the top ten. Here the sequenced sample was peripheral blood, taken in the second trimester of pregnancy. These receptors were collected from a female donor in good health, enrolled as a control in a pregnancy study.

This clone was recorded only once. The genes are TRBV4-1 and TRBJ2-7; 10 bases are shared with TRBD2. Germline V gives CDR1 MGHRA, CDR2 YSYEKL. With V trimmed by 0 bases and J by 4 bases, 3 bases remained unmatched. The CDR3 contains 15 residues. CDR3 bases: TGCGCCAGCAGCCAAGAAACTAGCGGGACGTACGAGCAGTACTTC. Its translation is CASSQETSGTYEQYF.

The V gene is TRBV5-6, the J gene TRBJ1-1; the D is unclear. The CDR3 sequence is 16 residues long. V lost 0 bases and J lost 1, with 13 bases in between. Germline V gene lookup returns CDR1 SGHDT and CDR2 YYEEEE. This chain's CDR3 is CASSLVIYSGNTEAFF. The CDR3 nucleotides are TGTGCCAGCAGCTTGGTGATTTACAGCGGGAACACTGAAGCTTTCTTT.

In DNA form, the CDR3 reads TGTGCCAGCAGTTCATCCTCGGGACTAGCGGGAGGGCCGGATGAGCAGTTCTTC. Protein product: CASSSSSGLAGGPDEQFF. V and J are TRBV27 and TRBJ2-1; 16 nucleotides line up with TRBD2. V shed 4 bases, J shed 8 bases, and the junction held 11 bases outside the gene matches. Germline V lookup: CDR1 MNHEY, CDR2 SMNVEV (reference sequence). The CDR3 totals 18 residues.

The chain couples TRBV5-5 to TRBJ2-3, with TRBD2 as a possible D gene (6 bases). The CDR3 totals 16 residues. Between the trimmed V and J ends, which lost 0 bases and 3 bases, there was a span of 14 bases. CDR1 is SGHKS and CDR2 is YYEKEE in the germline V gene (reference sequence). The DNA of the CDR3 is TGTGCCAGCAGCTTGGCCGGAGCGGGCGGGACAGATACGCAGTATTTT. This codes for CASSLAGAGGTDTQYF.

The CDR3 region is CASSQAERDRLEQYF. Here the CDR3 DNA reads TGCGCCAGCAGCCAAGCCGAGCGGGACCGCCTCGAGCAGTACTTC. The J gene is TRBJ2-7, the V gene TRBV4-1; TRBD2 agrees at 7 bases. CDR3 size: 15 residues. Trimming at V came to 1 base and at J to 6 bases, leaving 9 bases not matched to a gene. Germline loops: CDR1 MGHRA, CDR2 YSYEKL.

The chain couples TRBV27 to TRBJ2-7; 7 bases are a match to TRBD2. Germline V gives CDR1 MNHEY, CDR2 SMNVEV (reference sequence). V lost 4 bases, J lost 4 bases, and 13 bases stayed unmatched. This CDR3 contains 16 residues. The CDR3 loop is CASSYRAGGGVYEQYF. The CDR3 coding sequence is TGTGCCAGCAGTTACCGAGCGGGTGGGGGGGTGTACGAGCAGTACTTC.

The chain couples TRBV7-9 to TRBJ1-1; D may be TRBD1 (6 bases). V lost 5 bases to trimming and J lost 0 bases, with 19 bases between them. The CDR3 loop spans 17 amino acids. In germline, CDR1 is SEHNR, CDR2 FQNEAQ (reference sequence). The CDR3 region is CASSPFPRTAMNTEAFF. The CDR3 coding sequence is TGTGCCAGCAGCCCTTTCCCTAGGACAGCCATGAACACTGAAGCTTTCTTT.

This sequence joins TRBV5-6 and TRBJ2-3; no definite D call. The ends were cut back, 0 bases at V and 0 bases at J, with 8 bases in the middle. Per germline, CDR1 SGHDT and CDR2 YYEEEE. The CDR3 consists of 15 residues. The CDR3 sequence is CASSLGPPSTDTQYF. In DNA, the CDR3 is TGTGCCAGCAGCTTGGGGCCACCGAGCACAGATACGCAGTATTTT.

The chain is built from TRBV4-1 and TRBJ1-5; TRBD1 is a possible D gene (6 bases). The germline V gene encodes CDR1 MGHRA and CDR2 YSYEKL. The CDR3 runs to 16 residues. The V end lost 0 bases, the J end lost 2 bases, and 11 bases lay between the germline ends. Here the CDR3 reads CASSQEGGRGNQPQHF. CDR3 in DNA: TGCGCCAGCAGCCAAGAGGGGGGGCGGGGCAATCAGCCCCAGCATTTT.

The chain recombines TRBV11-2 with TRBJ2-7, with D possibly being TRBD1 (6 bases). Looked up from germline, CDR1 is SGHAT and CDR2 is FQNNGV. The CDR3 runs to 15 residues. V was pared by 0 bases and J by 3 bases, with 12 bases between. The CDR3 nucleotides are TGTGCCAGCAGCTTAGACCTTACAGGGCACTACGAGCAGTACTTC. Encoded protein: CASSLDLTGHYEQYF.

The V gene is TRBV9, the J gene TRBJ2-1; 7 bases are shared with TRBD2. In germline, CDR1 is SGDLS, CDR2 YYNGEE. V dropped 0 bases and J dropped 0; count of bases not matched to a gene: 9. The CDR3 extends over 18 amino acids. CDR3 sequence (DNA): TGTGCCAGCAGCGTAGACCCGCGCGGCGGGAGCTCCTACAATGAGCAGTTCTTC. It specifies CASSVDPRGGSSYNEQFF.

The chain combines TRBV2 with TRBJ2-7; weak D call: TRBD1 (6 bases). The CDR3 runs 12 residues. Looked up from germline, CDR1 is SNHLY and CDR2 is FYNNEI. V was clipped by 6 bases and J by 4 bases, with 10 bases between them. CDR3 DNA: TGTGCCAGCAGCACAGGGTTGTACGAGCAGTACTTC. Translation gives CASSTGLYEQYF.

The chain uses TRBV28 and TRBJ2-5; D perhaps matches TRBD2 (5 bases). The end of the DNA is better explained by TRBJ2-7, so the J call may be wrong. The CDR3 has 16 amino acids. The germline V gene has CDR1 MDHEN and CDR2 SYDVKM. The CDR3 DNA reads as TGTGCCAGCAGCCCAGGAACGGGATCATACTTCTACGAGCAGTACTTC. Translated: CASSPGTGSYFYEQYF.

This clone was seen a few times. V gene TRBV7-6 combines with J gene TRBJ1-1; D ambiguous. This CDR3 has 13 residues. V lost 4 bases and J lost 3, with 9 bases in between. The germline V gene encodes CDR1 SGHVS and CDR2 FNYEAQ. CDR3 region: CASSSAGDTEAFF. The DNA of the CDR3 is TGTGCCAGCAGCTCGGCAGGCGACACTGAAGCTTTCTTT.

The CDR3 DNA reads TGCAGCGTTGAACTAAAACGGGATGATACCGGGGAGCTGTTTTTT. It encodes CSVELKRDDTGELFF. The chain links TRBV29-1 to TRBJ2-2; a possible D gene is TRBD2 (5 bases). Germline loops: CDR1 SQVTM, CDR2 ANQGSEA. The CDR3 has 15 amino acids. V gave up 2 bases and J gave up 5 bases, with 15 bases separating them.

For this clone: At one boundary the junction diverges from the germline segment, which might be a read error. The chain has TRBV10-3 and TRBJ2-7; 9 nucleotides match TRBD2. The CDR3 runs to 17 residues. The germline gives CDR1 ENHRY, CDR2 SYGVKD. The CDR3 loop is CAISESLVGGRAYEQYF. The CDR3 region has the DNA TGTGCCATCAGCGAGTCCTTAGTTGGCGGGAGGGCCTACGAGCAGTACTTC.

This chain connects TRBV29-1 to TRBJ1-2; TRBD1 agrees at 7 bases. The germline gives CDR1 SQVTM, CDR2 ANQGSEA. The CDR3 extends over 12 amino acids. The V gene end was trimmed by 2 bases and the J gene end by 7 bases; junction bases not matched to a gene: 4. This chain's CDR3 is CSVETGESGYTF. The CDR3 DNA reads as TGCAGCGTTGAAACAGGGGAGAGTGGCTACACCTTC.

This clone was picked up one time. The chain employs TRBV6-5 and TRBJ2-1, with 8 bases aligning to TRBD1. V lost 2 bases to trimming and J lost 7 bases; unmatched junction nucleotides: 7. CDR1 is MNHEY and CDR2 is SVGAGI in the germline V gene. This CDR3 comprises 15 residues. CDR3 sequence (DNA): TGTGCCAGCAGTTACGAGGCAGGGGGCATAAATGAGCAGTTCTTC. As protein: CASSYEAGGINEQFF.